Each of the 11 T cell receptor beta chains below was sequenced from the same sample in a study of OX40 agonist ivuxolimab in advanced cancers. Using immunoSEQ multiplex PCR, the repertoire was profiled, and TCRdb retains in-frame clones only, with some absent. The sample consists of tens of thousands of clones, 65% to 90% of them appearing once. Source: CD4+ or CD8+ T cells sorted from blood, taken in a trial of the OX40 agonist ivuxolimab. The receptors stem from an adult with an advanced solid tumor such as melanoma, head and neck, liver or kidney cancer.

In nucleotides, the CDR3 is TGTGCCAGCAGTTTATACAAGGCGGGGACAGCCCGTCTCGACTACACCTTC. Translating gives CASSLYKAGTARLDYTF. The chain carries TRBV27 and TRBJ1-2; 7 positions match TRBD1. After removal of 1 base from V and 10 bases from J, the junction contained 18 bases not matched to a gene. The CDR3 spans 17 residues. CDR1 MNHEY and CDR2 SMNVEV come from the germline V gene (reference sequence).

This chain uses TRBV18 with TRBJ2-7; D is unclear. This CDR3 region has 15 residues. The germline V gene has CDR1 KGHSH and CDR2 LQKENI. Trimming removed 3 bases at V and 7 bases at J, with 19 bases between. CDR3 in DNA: TGTGCCAGCTCACCCTGGGGTCTCCGAGACGAGGAGCAGTACTTC. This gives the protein CASSPWGLRDEEQYF.

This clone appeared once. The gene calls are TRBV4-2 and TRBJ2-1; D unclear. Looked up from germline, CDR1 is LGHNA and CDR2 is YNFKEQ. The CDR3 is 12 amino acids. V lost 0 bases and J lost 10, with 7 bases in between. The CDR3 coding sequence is TGTGCCAGCAGCCAAGATTTCTCAGAGCAGTTCTTC. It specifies CASSQDFSEQFF.

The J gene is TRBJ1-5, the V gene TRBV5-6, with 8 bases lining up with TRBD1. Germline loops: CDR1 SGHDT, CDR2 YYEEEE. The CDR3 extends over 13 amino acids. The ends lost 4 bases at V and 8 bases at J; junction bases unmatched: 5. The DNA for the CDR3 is TGTGCCAGCAGCCCCGGACAGGGAAAGCCCCAGCATTTT. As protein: CASSPGQGKPQHF.

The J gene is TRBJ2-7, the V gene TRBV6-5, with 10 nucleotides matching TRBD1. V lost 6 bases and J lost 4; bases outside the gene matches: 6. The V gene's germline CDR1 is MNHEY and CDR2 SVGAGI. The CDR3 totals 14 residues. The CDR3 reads CASSPGQGIYEQYF. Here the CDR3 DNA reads TGTGCCAGCAGCCCGGGACAGGGGATTTACGAGCAGTACTTC.

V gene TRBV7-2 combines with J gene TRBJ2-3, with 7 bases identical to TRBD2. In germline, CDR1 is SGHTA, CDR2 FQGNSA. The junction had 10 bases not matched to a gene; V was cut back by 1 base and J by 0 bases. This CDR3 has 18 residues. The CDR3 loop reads CASSLDRSGTSSTDTQYF. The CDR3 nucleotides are TGTGCCAGCAGCTTAGACAGGAGCGGGACTTCTAGCACAGATACGCAGTATTTT.

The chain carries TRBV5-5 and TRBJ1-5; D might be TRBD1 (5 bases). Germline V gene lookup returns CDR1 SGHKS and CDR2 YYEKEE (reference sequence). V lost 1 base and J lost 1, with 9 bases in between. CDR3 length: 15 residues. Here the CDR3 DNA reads TGTGCCAGCAGCTTGATGGGGGAGAGCAATCAGCCCCAGCATTTT. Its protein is CASSLMGESNQPQHF.

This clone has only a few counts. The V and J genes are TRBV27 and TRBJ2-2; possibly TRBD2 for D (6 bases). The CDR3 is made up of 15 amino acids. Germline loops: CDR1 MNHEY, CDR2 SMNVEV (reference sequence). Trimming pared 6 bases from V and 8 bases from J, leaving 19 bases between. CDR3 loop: CASRTRRRESGELFF. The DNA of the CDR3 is TGTGCCAGCAGGACACGACGCCGGGAGAGTGGGGAGCTGTTTTTT.

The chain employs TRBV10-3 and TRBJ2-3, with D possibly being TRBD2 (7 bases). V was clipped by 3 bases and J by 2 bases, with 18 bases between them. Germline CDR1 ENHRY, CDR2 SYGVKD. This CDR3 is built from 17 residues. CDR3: CAISEIPGGASTDTQYF. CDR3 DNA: TGTGCCATCAGTGAAATTCCGGGGGGCGCTTCCACAGATACGCAGTATTTT.

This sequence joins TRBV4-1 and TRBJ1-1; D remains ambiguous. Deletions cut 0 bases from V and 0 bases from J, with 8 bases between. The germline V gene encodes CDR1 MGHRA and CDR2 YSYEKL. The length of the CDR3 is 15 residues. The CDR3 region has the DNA TGCGCCAGCAGCCAAGAGGAGAGAATGAACACTGAAGCTTTCTTT. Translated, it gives CASSQEERMNTEAFF.

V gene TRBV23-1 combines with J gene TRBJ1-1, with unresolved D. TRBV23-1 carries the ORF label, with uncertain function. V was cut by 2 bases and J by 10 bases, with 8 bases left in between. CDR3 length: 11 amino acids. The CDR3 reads CASSQQTAAFF. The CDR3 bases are TGCGCCAGCAGTCAACAGACGGCAGCTTTCTTT.